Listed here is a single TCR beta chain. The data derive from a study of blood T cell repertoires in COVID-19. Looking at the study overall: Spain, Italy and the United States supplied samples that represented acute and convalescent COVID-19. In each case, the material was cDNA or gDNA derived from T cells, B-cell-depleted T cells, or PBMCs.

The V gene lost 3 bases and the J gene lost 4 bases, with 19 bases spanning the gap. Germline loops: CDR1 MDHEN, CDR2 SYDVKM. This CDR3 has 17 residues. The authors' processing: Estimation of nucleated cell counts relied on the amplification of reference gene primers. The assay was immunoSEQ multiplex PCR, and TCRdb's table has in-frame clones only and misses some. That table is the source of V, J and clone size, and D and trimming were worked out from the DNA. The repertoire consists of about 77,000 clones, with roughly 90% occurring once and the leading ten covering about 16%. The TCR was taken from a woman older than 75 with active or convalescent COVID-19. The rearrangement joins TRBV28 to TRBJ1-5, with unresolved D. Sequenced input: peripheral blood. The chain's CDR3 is CASSLRLDGGSNQPQHF. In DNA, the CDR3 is TGTGCCAGCAGTTTGAGGTTAGACGGAGGGTCGAATCAGCCCCAGCATTTT. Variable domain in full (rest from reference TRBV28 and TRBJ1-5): DVKVTQSSRYLVKRTGEKVFLECVQDMDHENMFWYRQDPGLGLRLIYFSYDVKMKEKGDIPEGYSVSREKKERFSLILESASTNQTSMYLCASSLRLDGGSNQPQHFGDGTRLSIL.